These 19 T cell receptor beta chains were sequenced from one sample in a study of T cell responses to AZD1222 COVID-19 vaccine. Libraries were prepared by immunoSEQ multiplex PCR; TCRdb keeps only in-frame clonotypes and omits some of them. The sample lists 130,000 to 150,000 clones, 85% to 95% occurring once. The source was peripheral blood, collected on day 0 of AZD1222 vaccination. Receptor source: an adult in good health.

The chain combines TRBV10-3 with TRBJ2-1; TRBD2 matches 15 bases. The CDR3 has 12 amino acids. V shed 9 bases, J shed 10 bases, and the junction held 1 base outside the gene matches. Germline lookup yields CDR1 ENHRY and CDR2 SYGVKD. CDR3 region: CAIGTSGREQFF. CDR3 sequence (DNA): TGTGCCATTGGGACTAGCGGGAGGGAGCAGTTCTTC.

The chain couples TRBV5-1 to TRBJ1-6; D is perhaps TRBD1 (5 bases). The CDR3 length is 16 residues. The germline V gene encodes CDR1 SGHRS and CDR2 YFSETQ. Trimming shortened V by 3 bases and J by 6 bases, and 16 bases separated the two germline ends. CDR3 residues: CASSWGPRFINSPLHF. In nucleotides, the CDR3 is TGCGCCAGCAGCTGGGGACCGCGCTTCATTAATTCACCCCTCCACTTT.

CDR3 in amino acids: CASSLVPGLAGVEQYF. CDR3 nucleotides: TGTGCCAGCAGCCTTGTCCCGGGACTAGCGGGAGTAGAGCAGTACTTC. This sequence joins TRBV7-2 and TRBJ2-7; the match to TRBD2 covers 14 bases. Unmatched junction bases numbered 10, after V lost 5 bases and J lost 7 bases. CDR1 is SGHTA, CDR2 FQGNSA, per germline. The CDR3 is made up of 16 amino acids.

V is TRBV7-3 and J is TRBJ2-2; D is undetermined. The CDR3 is 15 residues long. Germline CDR1 reads SGHTA; CDR2 reads FQGTGA. The V end lost 1 base, the J end lost 5 bases, and 11 bases lay between the germline ends. The DNA for the CDR3 is TGTGCCAGCAGCTTAAATACGGTCGGTACCGGGGAGCTGTTTTTT. It is translated as CASSLNTVGTGELFF. Using reference TRBV7-3 and TRBJ2-2 for the parts outside the CDR3, the full variable domain is GAGVSQTPSNKVTEKGKYVELRCDPISGHTALYWYRQSLGQGPEFLIYFQGTGAADDSGLPNDRFFAVRPEGSVSTLKIQRTERGDSAVYLCASSLNTVGTGELFFGEGSRLTVL.

The chain is built from TRBV5-1 and TRBJ2-1; D is undetermined. With 6 bases removed from V and 5 bases from J, the gap between germline ends came to 6 bases. Germline V lookup: CDR1 SGHRS, CDR2 YFSETQ. The CDR3 totals 11 residues. The CDR3 DNA sequence: TGCGCCAGCAATTCGCACAATGAGCAGTTCTTC. This sequence encodes CASNSHNEQFF.

The gene calls are TRBV24-1 and TRBJ2-5; D is undetermined. Per germline, CDR1 KGHDR and CDR2 SFDVKD. V dropped 3 bases and J dropped 4 bases, with 8 bases sitting between them. The CDR3 is made up of 13 amino acids. The CDR3 DNA reads as TGTGCCACCAGTGATAAAGGGCTAGAGACCCAGTACTTC. This encodes CATSDKGLETQYF.

V and J are TRBV5-1 and TRBJ2-2, with TRBD1 as a possible D gene (6 bases). There are 13 residues in the CDR3. Trimming cost V 3 bases and J 3 bases, with 6 bases left between them. Germline assignment: CDR1 SGHRS and CDR2 YFSETQ. CDR3 in amino acids: CASSSGDTGELFF. CDR3 bases: TGCGCCAGCAGCTCAGGGGACACCGGGGAGCTGTTTTTT.

The rearrangement links TRBV2 to TRBJ1-6, with 9 nucleotides matching TRBD1. Germline CDR1 SNHLY, CDR2 FYNNEI. CDR3 length: 15 amino acids. Trimming took 4 bases from V and 5 from J; bases not matched to a gene: 3. The CDR3 DNA follows: TGTGCCAGCAGTGTGGACAGGGGAAATAATTCACCCCTCCACTTT. This gives the protein CASSVDRGNNSPLHF.

The V call is TRBV6-2 or TRBV6-3, the J call TRBJ1-6; D is unresolved. The germline CDR1 and CDR2 sequences are MNHEY and SVGEGT. The CDR3 consists of 16 residues. Trimming took off 5 bases at V and 3 bases at J, with 14 bases between the two ends. CDR3 DNA: TGTGCCAGCAGTACCACCGCGGTCCGCTATAATTCACCCCTCCACTTT. It codes for CASSTTAVRYNSPLHF.

The chain links TRBV2 to TRBJ2-7; 7 bases are shared with TRBD1. Germline assignment: CDR1 SNHLY and CDR2 FYNNEI. The CDR3 has 15 residues. V lost 2 bases, J lost 2 bases, and 6 bases stayed unmatched. CDR3 residues: CASSERGGQPYEQYF. The CDR3 nucleotides read TGTGCCAGCAGTGAAAGAGGGGGACAGCCCTACGAGCAGTACTTC. Full variable domain (outside the CDR3, taken from reference TRBV2 and TRBJ2-7): EPEVTQTPSHQVTQMGQEVILRCVPISNHLYFYWYRQILGQKVEFLVSFYNNEISEKSEIFDDQFSVERPDGSNFTLKIRSTKLEDSAMYFCASSERGGQPYEQYFGPGTRLTVT.

The chain employs TRBV9 and TRBJ1-1; tentative D call: TRBD1 (5 bases). The V and J ends lost 4 bases and 1 base respectively, with 8 bases between them. This CDR3 comprises 13 residues. The germline gives CDR1 SGDLS, CDR2 YYNGEE. The CDR3 here is CASSTGQNTEAFF. CDR3 DNA sequence: TGTGCCAGCAGCACTGGACAGAACACTGAAGCTTTCTTT. Complete variable domain (other parts from reference TRBV9 and TRBJ1-1): DSGVTQTPKHLITATGQRVTLRCSPRSGDLSVYWYQQSLDQGLQFLIQYYNGEERAKGNILERFSAQQFPDLHSELNLSSLELGDSALYFCASSTGQNTEAFFGQGTRLTVV.

The chain has TRBV2 and TRBJ1-2; D is possibly TRBD1 (6 bases). V gave up 6 bases and J gave up 4 bases, with 15 bases separating them. Germline V gene data show CDR1 as SNHLY and CDR2 as FYNNEI. The CDR3 runs to 14 residues. The CDR3 loop is CASRAGAGVYGYTF. The CDR3 nucleotides are TGTGCCAGCAGGGCCGGGGCAGGGGTCTATGGCTACACCTTC.

The rearrangement uses TRBV15 and TRBJ2-5; D tentatively fits TRBD1 or TRBD2 (5 bases each). V was clipped by 5 bases and J by 1 base, with 17 bases between them. This CDR3 is built from 16 residues. The germline gives CDR1 LNHNV, CDR2 YYDKDF (reference sequence). DNA of the CDR3: TGTGCCACCAGCCACCCGGGACCCTCGACCCAAGAGACCCAGTACTTC. This sequence encodes CATSHPGPSTQETQYF.

The genes are TRBV5-6 and TRBJ1-1, with 7 bases matching TRBD1. CDR3 length: 14 residues. Trimming at V came to 2 bases and at J to 4 bases, leaving 5 bases not matched to a gene. CDR1 SGHDT and CDR2 YYEEEE come from the germline V gene. Here the CDR3 reads CASSLGTVSTEAFF. The DNA of the CDR3 is TGTGCCAGCAGCTTAGGGACAGTCAGCACTGAAGCTTTCTTT.

CDR3 DNA: TGTGCCACCAGTGCCGGGAGGGCCCAAGATACGCAGTATTTT. Protein: CATSAGRAQDTQYF. This chain connects TRBV24-1 to TRBJ2-3; 8 bases align to TRBD2. Germline V CDR1 and CDR2: KGHDR, SFDVKD. V lost 5 bases and J lost 5; bases outside the gene matches: 5. This CDR3 is built from 14 residues.

The chain couples TRBV30 to TRBJ2-1; 13 nucleotides align to TRBD2. Germline V CDR1 and CDR2: GTSNPN, SVGIG (reference sequence). Unmatched junction bases numbered 7, after V lost 2 bases and J lost 3 bases. This CDR3 region has 17 residues. The CDR3, as DNA: TGTGCCTGGAGTCCCTCCAGACTAGCGGGAGGCTACAATGAGCAGTTCTTC. It translates to CAWSPSRLAGGYNEQFF.

This chain joins TRBV30 and TRBJ1-1; the match to TRBD1 covers 7 bases. Per the germline V gene, CDR1 is GTSNPN and CDR2 is SVGIG (reference sequence). The CDR3 has 13 residues. V shed 1 base and J 5 bases; nucleotides not matched to a gene: 4. This CDR3 is CAWSAAGGTEAFF. CDR3 in DNA: TGTGCCTGGAGTGCGGCAGGGGGGACTGAAGCTTTCTTT.

This chain joins TRBV5-1 and TRBJ2-7, with no clear D. There are 18 residues in the CDR3. Between the trimmed V and J ends, which lost 0 bases and 0 bases, there was a span of 19 bases. CDR1 and CDR2 from the germline V gene are SGHRS and YFSETQ. CDR3 nucleotides: TGCGCCAGCAGCTTGGTACCGATTGGCTCCTTAAGCTCCTACGAGCAGTACTTC. Residues: CASSLVPIGSLSSYEQYF.

V and J are TRBV5-1 and TRBJ1-6; 8 nucleotides align to TRBD1. CDR1 SGHRS and CDR2 YFSETQ come from the germline V gene. The CDR3 covers 17 residues. The J segment lost 7 bases and the V segment lost 0 bases, leaving 9 bases of the junction unmatched. This CDR3 reads CASSLVATGDKNSPLHF. CDR3 in DNA: TGCGCCAGCAGCTTGGTAGCGACAGGGGACAAGAATTCACCCCTCCACTTT.